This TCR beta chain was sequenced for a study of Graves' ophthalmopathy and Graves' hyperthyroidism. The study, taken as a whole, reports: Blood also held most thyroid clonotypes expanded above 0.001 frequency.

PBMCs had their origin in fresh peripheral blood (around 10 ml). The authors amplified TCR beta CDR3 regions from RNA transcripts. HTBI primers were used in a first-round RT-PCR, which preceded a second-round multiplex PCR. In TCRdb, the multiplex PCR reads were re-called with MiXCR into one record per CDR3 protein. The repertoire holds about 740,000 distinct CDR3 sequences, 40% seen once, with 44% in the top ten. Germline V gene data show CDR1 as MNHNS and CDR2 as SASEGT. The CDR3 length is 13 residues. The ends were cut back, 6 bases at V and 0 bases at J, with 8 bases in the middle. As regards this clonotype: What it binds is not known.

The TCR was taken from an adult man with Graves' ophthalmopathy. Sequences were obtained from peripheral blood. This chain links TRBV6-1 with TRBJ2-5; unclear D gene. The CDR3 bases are TGTGCCAGCAGGGAACAAAACCAAGAGACCCAGTACTTC. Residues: CASREQNQETQYF.